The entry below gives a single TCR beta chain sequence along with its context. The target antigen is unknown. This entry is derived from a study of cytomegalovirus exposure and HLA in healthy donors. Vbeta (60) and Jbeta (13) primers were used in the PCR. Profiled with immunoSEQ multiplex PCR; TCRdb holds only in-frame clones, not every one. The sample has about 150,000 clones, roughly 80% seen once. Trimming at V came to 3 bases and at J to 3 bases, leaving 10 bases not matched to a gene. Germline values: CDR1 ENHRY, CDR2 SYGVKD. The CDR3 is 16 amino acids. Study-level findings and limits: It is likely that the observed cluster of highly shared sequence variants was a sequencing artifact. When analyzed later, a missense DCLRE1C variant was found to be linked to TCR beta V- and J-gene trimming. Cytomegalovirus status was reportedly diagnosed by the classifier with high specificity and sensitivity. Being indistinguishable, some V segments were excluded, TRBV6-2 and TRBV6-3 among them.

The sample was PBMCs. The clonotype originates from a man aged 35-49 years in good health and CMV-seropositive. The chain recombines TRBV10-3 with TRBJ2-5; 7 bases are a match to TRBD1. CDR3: CAISEHQDRFKETQYF. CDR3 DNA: TGTGCCATCAGTGAACACCAGGACAGGTTTAAAGAGACCCAGTACTTC.